The rows below give T cell receptor beta chains drawn from one sample of a study of blood T cell repertoires in COVID-19. Measured with immunoSEQ multiplex PCR; TCRdb has only the in-frame clones, and not every one. Of some 83,000 clones listed, approximately 90% are singletons. Source material: peripheral blood. These receptors were collected from a man in his sixties with acute or convalescent COVID-19. The conserved cysteine and the conserved F or W are not part of the CDR3 here. Each record gives: clone size, V gene, J gene, CDR3 protein. Size tells how often a clone was seen (once, few, many) or the class of an expanded clone, and some rows leave it out.

clone_size: few
v_call: TRBV13
j_call: TRBJ1-2
cdr3_aa: ASSSGRGVMNGYT

clone_size: NA
v_call: TRBV5-6
j_call: TRBJ1-3
cdr3_aa: ASSDMTGTGYGNTIY

clone_size: NA
v_call: TRBV30
j_call: TRBJ2-2
cdr3_aa: AWNPGTLTGELF

clone_size: NA
v_call: TRBV21-1
j_call: TRBJ2-7
cdr3_aa: ASSHPPTGRGHYEQY

clone_size: NA
v_call: TRBV5-1
j_call: TRBJ2-7
cdr3_aa: ASSPAWGDSYEQY

clone_size: NA
v_call: TRBV19
j_call: TRBJ2-7
cdr3_aa: ASTTGQGINEQY

clone_size: NA
v_call: TRBV3-1/TRBV3-2
j_call: TRBJ1-1
cdr3_aa: ASYNRGDTEAF

clone_size: once
v_call: TRBV19
j_call: TRBJ2-3
cdr3_aa: ASSSGRAGFTDTQY

clone_size: NA
v_call: TRBV5-1
j_call: TRBJ2-3
cdr3_aa: ASSLEPPGTASTDTQY

clone_size: NA
v_call: TRBV28
j_call: TRBJ1-1
cdr3_aa: ASRAKWDRITMNTEAF

clone_size: NA
v_call: TRBV12-3/TRBV12-4
j_call: TRBJ2-2
cdr3_aa: ASSLDGRGELF

clone_size: NA
v_call: TRBV10-3
j_call: TRBJ1-2
cdr3_aa: AITMTGTGGNYGYT

clone_size: NA
v_call: TRBV5-6
j_call: TRBJ1-2
cdr3_aa: ASSPDRLYGYT

clone_size: NA
v_call: TRBV27
j_call: TRBJ1-6
cdr3_aa: ASSLGAGDPLH

clone_size: once
v_call: TRBV6-1
j_call: TRBJ1-2
cdr3_aa: ASSESYGGYT

clone_size: NA
v_call: TRBV7-9
j_call: TRBJ2-7
cdr3_aa: ASSLGQGSLAYEQY

clone_size: NA
v_call: TRBV4-2
j_call: TRBJ2-7
cdr3_aa: ASSPTGAHEQY

clone_size: NA
v_call: TRBV12-5
j_call: TRBJ1-1
cdr3_aa: ASGLETGTEAF

clone_size: NA
v_call: TRBV12-5
j_call: TRBJ2-2
cdr3_aa: ASGLVTGADGELF

clone_size: NA
v_call: TRBV12-3/TRBV12-4
j_call: TRBJ1-2
cdr3_aa: ASRPDRAYGYT

clone_size: NA
v_call: TRBV15
j_call: TRBJ1-1
cdr3_aa: ATSRDQSEPYLMNTEAF

clone_size: NA
v_call: TRBV18
j_call: TRBJ1-2
cdr3_aa: ASSQNGAYGYT

clone_size: NA
v_call: TRBV25-1
j_call: TRBJ1-2
cdr3_aa: ASRGDSNYGYT

clone_size: NA
v_call: TRBV18
j_call: TRBJ1-2
cdr3_aa: ASSPARDNYGYT

clone_size: few
v_call: TRBV5-6
j_call: TRBJ2-3
cdr3_aa: ASSPPGPSTDTQY

clone_size: NA
v_call: TRBV7-9
j_call: TRBJ2-2
cdr3_aa: ASSPNANTGELF

clone_size: NA
v_call: TRBV15
j_call: TRBJ2-7
cdr3_aa: ATSRAQSYEQY

clone_size: NA
v_call: TRBV5-6
j_call: TRBJ2-5
cdr3_aa: ASSLPGLLQETQY

clone_size: NA
v_call: TRBV5-1
j_call: TRBJ2-5
cdr3_aa: ASSLSSLDSLATQY

clone_size: once
v_call: TRBV4-1
j_call: TRBJ2-7
cdr3_aa: ASSQHTGQGWEQY

clone_size: NA
v_call: TRBV19
j_call: TRBJ1-3
cdr3_aa: ASSTKTGLGNTIY